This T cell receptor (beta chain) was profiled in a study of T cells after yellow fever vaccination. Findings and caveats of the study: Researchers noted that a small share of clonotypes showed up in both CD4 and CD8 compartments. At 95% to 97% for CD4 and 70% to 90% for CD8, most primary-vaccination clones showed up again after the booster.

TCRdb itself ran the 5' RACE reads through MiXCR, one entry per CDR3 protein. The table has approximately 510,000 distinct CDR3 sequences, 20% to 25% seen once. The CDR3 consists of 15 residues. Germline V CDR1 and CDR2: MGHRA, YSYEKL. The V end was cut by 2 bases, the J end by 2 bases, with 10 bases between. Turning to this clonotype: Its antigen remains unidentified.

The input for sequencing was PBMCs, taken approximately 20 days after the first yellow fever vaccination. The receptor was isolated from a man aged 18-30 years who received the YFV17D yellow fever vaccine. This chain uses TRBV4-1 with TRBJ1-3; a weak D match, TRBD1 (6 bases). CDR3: CASSQLQGTGNTIYF. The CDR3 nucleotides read TGCGCCAGCAGCCAACTACAGGGAACTGGAAACACCATATATTTT.